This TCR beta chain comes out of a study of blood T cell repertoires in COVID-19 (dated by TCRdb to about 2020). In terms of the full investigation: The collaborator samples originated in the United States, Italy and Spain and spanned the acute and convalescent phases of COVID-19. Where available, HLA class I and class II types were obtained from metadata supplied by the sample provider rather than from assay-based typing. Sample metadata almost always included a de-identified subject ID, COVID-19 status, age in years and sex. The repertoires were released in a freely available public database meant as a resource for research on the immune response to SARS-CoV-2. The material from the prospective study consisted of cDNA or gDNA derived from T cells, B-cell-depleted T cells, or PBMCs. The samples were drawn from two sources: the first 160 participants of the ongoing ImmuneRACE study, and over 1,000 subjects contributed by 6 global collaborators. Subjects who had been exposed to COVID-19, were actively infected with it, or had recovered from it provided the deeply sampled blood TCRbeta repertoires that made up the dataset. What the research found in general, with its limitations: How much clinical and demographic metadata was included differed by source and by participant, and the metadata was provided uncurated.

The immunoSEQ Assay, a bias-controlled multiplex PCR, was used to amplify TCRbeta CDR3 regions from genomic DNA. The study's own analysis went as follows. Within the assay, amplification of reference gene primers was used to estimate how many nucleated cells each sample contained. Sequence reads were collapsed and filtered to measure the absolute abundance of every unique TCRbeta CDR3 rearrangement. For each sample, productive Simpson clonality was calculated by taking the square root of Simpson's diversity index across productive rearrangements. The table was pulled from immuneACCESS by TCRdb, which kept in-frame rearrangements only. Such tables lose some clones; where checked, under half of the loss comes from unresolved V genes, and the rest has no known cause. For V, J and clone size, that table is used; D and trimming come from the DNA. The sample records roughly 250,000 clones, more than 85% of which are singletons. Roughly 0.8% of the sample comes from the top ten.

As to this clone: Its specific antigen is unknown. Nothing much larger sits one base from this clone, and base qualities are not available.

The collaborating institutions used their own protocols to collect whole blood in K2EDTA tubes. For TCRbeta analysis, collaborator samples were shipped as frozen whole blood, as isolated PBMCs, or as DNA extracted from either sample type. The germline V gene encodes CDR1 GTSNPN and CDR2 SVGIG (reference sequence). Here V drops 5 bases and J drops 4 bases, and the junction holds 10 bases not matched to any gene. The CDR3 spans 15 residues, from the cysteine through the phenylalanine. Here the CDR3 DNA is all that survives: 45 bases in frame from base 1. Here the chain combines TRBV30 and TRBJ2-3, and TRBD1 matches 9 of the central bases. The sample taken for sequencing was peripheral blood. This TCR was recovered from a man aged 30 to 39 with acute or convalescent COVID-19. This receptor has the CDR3 CAWGIGTGRADTQYF. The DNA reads TGTGCCTGGGGGATCGGGACAGGGCGTGCAGATACGCAGTATTTT.